These 32 T cell receptor beta chains were sequenced from one sample in a study of regulatory T cells in long-lasting Graves disease. Building the TCR beta libraries relied on iRepertoire HTBI primers, and CDR3 regions underwent Arm-PCR. One entry per CDR3 protein, called by TCRdb with MiXCR from the multiplex PCR reads. The sample contains approximately 350,000 distinct CDR3 sequences, roughly 20% of which appear only once. Time point indicated: persistent/refractory GD, antithyroid drugs over 5 years with positive TRAb. The TCR library was made from RNA that had been extracted from PBMCs in TRIzol. The input for sequencing was peripheral blood mononuclear cells (PBMCs), taken when the disease was refractory, from a patient treated with antithyroid drugs. Source of these receptors: a woman in her forties with Graves disease.

A note on this clonotype: A much larger clone sits a single nucleotide away, making a read error possible. The chain links TRBV12-3 or TRBV12-4 to TRBJ2-7; 12 nucleotides match TRBD2. The CDR3 consists of 15 residues. This CDR3 is CASSLGTSGKYGQYF. CDR3 in DNA: TGTGCCAGCAGTTTAGGGACTAGCGGGAAATACGGGCAGTACTTC.

This clonotype came up many times. The chain couples TRBV28 to TRBJ1-6; no reliable D call. The CDR3 is 15 residues long. From germline, CDR1 is MDHEN and CDR2 SYDVKM. The ends were cut back, 6 bases at V and 9 bases at J, with 18 bases in the middle. The chain's CDR3 is CASRPNRASSSPLHF. The CDR3 region has the DNA TGTGCCAGCAGACCCAACCGGGCCTCAAGTTCACCCCTCCACTTT.

This clonotype was detected many times. This chain uses TRBV24-1 with TRBJ2-5; D may be TRBD1 (6 bases). The germline V and J ends were trimmed by 4 bases and 4 bases, with 18 bases remaining between them. The length of the CDR3 is 16 residues. The germline CDR1 and CDR2 sequences are KGHDR and SFDVKD. The CDR3 protein is CATSERPGVRGETQYF. CDR3 DNA sequence: TGTGCCACCAGTGAGCGGCCAGGGGTTCGGGGAGAGACCCAGTACTTC.

This clonotype turned up a few times. This chain connects TRBV25-1 to TRBJ1-2, with D possibly TRBD1 on 5 matching bases. Between the trimmed V and J ends, which lost 1 base and 4 bases, there was a span of 25 bases. Per the germline V gene, CDR1 is MGHDK and CDR2 is SYGVNS. The CDR3 is 19 amino acids. The CDR3 coding sequence is TGTGCCAGCAGTGAATCGACTAACGCCTACCTGGGGGTACGCTATGGCTACACCTTC. Its translation is CASSESTNAYLGVRYGYTF.

V is TRBV4-1 and J is TRBJ1-3; D gene uncertain. CDR1 is MGHRA and CDR2 is YSYEKL in the germline V gene. The CDR3 has 15 amino acids. Between the trimmed V and J ends, which lost 4 bases and 2 bases, there was a span of 12 bases. For the CDR3, the DNA is TGCGCCAGCAGCCCTAGGCAGTCGACTGGAAACACCATATATTTT. The encoded protein is CASSPRQSTGNTIYF.

Ten or more counts support this clonotype. The chain couples TRBV14 to TRBJ1-1; D perhaps matches TRBD1 (5 bases). V was clipped by 5 bases and J by 4 bases, with 17 bases between them. CDR1 and CDR2 from the germline V gene are SGHDN and FVKESK. This CDR3 comprises 15 residues. The CDR3 protein is CASSARTRKGTEAFF. The CDR3 nucleotides read TGTGCCAGCAGCGCCCGGACACGGAAGGGCACTGAAGCTTTCTTT.

In the case of this clonotype: Just one base apart from a much larger clone, this may be a read error. J is TRBJ1-3 and V is TRBV11-2; D is unresolved. Germline V CDR1 and CDR2: SGHAT, FQNNGV. This CDR3 contains 13 residues. The CDR3 protein is CASSLEVRHTIYF. CDR3 DNA: TGTGCCAGCAGCCTAGAAGTGCGGCACACCATATATTTT.

The rearrangement links TRBV3-1 to TRBJ1-1; the D gene is possibly TRBD1 (5 bases). V was clipped by 3 bases and J by 7 bases, with 12 bases between them. Germline-derived CDR1 and CDR2 are LGHDT and YNNKEL (reference sequence). The CDR3 sequence is 13 residues long. Here the CDR3 DNA reads TGTGCCAGCAGCCAGCTTGGGGGGGGTGAAGCTTTCTTT. It codes for CASSQLGGGEAFF.

This clonotype was observed many times. The J gene is TRBJ1-1, the V gene TRBV29-1; D is unresolved. The CDR3 runs to 11 residues. Per germline, CDR1 SQVTM and CDR2 ANQGSEA. The V gene lost 7 bases and the J gene lost 3 bases, with 9 bases spanning the gap. The CDR3: CSGQRDTEAFF. The CDR3 DNA follows: TGCAGCGGGCAAAGGGACACTGAAGCTTTCTTT.

The gene calls are TRBV3-1 and TRBJ2-1; D possibly corresponds to TRBD1 (5 bases). V was pared by 0 bases and J by 0 bases, with 9 bases between. Germline CDR1 and CDR2: LGHDT and YNNKEL (reference sequence). The CDR3 is made up of 16 amino acids. The chain's CDR3 is CASSQEGALSYNEQFF. The CDR3 nucleotides read TGTGCCAGCAGCCAAGAAGGGGCTCTCTCCTACAATGAGCAGTTCTTC.

A remark on this clonotype: Just one base apart from a much larger clone, this may be a read error. CDR3 region: CASKSFRDAAHEKYF. The CDR3 region has the DNA TGTGCCAGCAAAAGCTTCCGGGACGCGGCCCACGAGAAGTACTTC. The V call is TRBV28, the J call TRBJ2-7; D is perhaps TRBD1 or TRBD2 (5 bases each). CDR3 length equals 15 residues. In germline, CDR1 is MDHEN, CDR2 SYDVKM.

Notes on this clonotype: Just one base apart from a much larger clone, this may be a read error. CDR3 protein: CSANTRTKREQYF. CDR3 DNA sequence: TGCAGTGCTAACACCAGGACTAAACGCGAGCAGTACTTC. The V gene is TRBV20-1, the J gene TRBJ2-7; maybe TRBD2 (6 bases). V was cut by 4 bases and J by 6 bases, with 16 bases left in between. Germline loops: CDR1 DFQATT, CDR2 SNEGSKA (reference sequence). The CDR3 has 13 amino acids.

There are many counts of this clonotype. The V call is TRBV2, the J call TRBJ1-1; TRBD1 agrees at 11 bases. Germline loops: CDR1 SNHLY, CDR2 FYNNEI. The V gene end was trimmed by 6 bases and the J gene end by 5 bases; junction bases not matched to a gene: 5. The CDR3 has 14 residues. The CDR3: CASSGTGGKTEAFF. Here the CDR3 DNA reads TGTGCCAGCAGCGGGACAGGGGGGAAGACTGAAGCTTTCTTT.

In its sample, this clonotype was seen many times. The gene calls are TRBV11-2 and TRBJ1-6; tentatively, D is TRBD1 (5 bases). This CDR3 comprises 18 residues. V lost 3 bases to trimming and J lost 9 bases, with 24 bases between them. Germline loops: CDR1 SGHAT, CDR2 FQNNGV. The CDR3 reads CASSFKKGRGKGGSPLHF. In nucleotides, the CDR3 is TGTGCCAGCAGCTTCAAAAAGGGACGGGGGAAAGGAGGTTCACCCCTCCACTTT.

V gene TRBV3-1 combines with J gene TRBJ1-5, with D perhaps matching TRBD1 (6 bases). With 0 bases removed from V and 5 bases from J, the gap between germline ends came to 8 bases. The CDR3 spans 14 residues. Germline V CDR1 and CDR2: LGHDT, YNNKEL (reference sequence). CDR3 nucleotides: TGTGCCAGCAGCCAAGAAGGGACACATCAGCCCCAGCATTTT. This sequence encodes CASSQEGTHQPQHF. Looking up the rest from reference TRBV3-1 and TRBJ1-5 gives the full variable domain: DTAVSQTPKYLVTQMGNDKSIKCEQNLGHDTMYWYKQDSKKFLKIMFSYNNKELIINETVPNRFSPKSPDKAHLNLHINSLELGDSAVYFCASSQEGTHQPQHFGDGTRLSIL.

This clonotype was counted at least ten times. The chain employs TRBV10-3 and TRBJ1-2; TRBD1 agrees at 8 bases. The CDR3 is made up of 15 amino acids. Germline CDR1 and CDR2: ENHRY and SYGVKD. V shed 6 bases and J 6 bases; nucleotides not matched to a gene: 12. CDR3 sequence (DNA): TGTGCCATCAGAGATGGACAGGGAAATCTCCATGGCTACACCTTC. It yields the protein CAIRDGQGNLHGYTF.

The CDR3 DNA is TGCGCCAGCAAGGCCCACGGGGCTTCGAACACCGGGGAGCTGTTTTTT. Its translation is CASKAHGASNTGELFF. The rearrangement links TRBV5-1 to TRBJ2-2; either TRBD1 or TRBD2 may supply D (5 bases each). V lost 6 bases to trimming and J lost 0 bases, with 15 bases between them. Germline lookup yields CDR1 SGHRS and CDR2 YFSETQ. CDR3 length: 16 amino acids.

The rearrangement joins TRBV2 to TRBJ2-1, with D tentatively TRBD2 (6 bases). The germline V gene encodes CDR1 SNHLY and CDR2 FYNNEI. This CDR3 has 15 amino acids. Trimming cost V 4 bases and J 4 bases, with 14 bases left between them. CDR3 nucleotide sequence: TGTGCCAGCAGTGTCGGCGGTAGCGGATACAATGAGCAGTTCTTC. Its protein product is CASSVGGSGYNEQFF. The full variable domain, rest sourced from reference TRBV2 and TRBJ2-1, is EPEVTQTPSHQVTQMGQEVILRCVPISNHLYFYWYRQILGQKVEFLVSFYNNEISEKSEIFDDQFSVERPDGSNFTLKIRSTKLEDSAMYFCASSVGGSGYNEQFFGPGTRLTVL.

This clonotype has a handful of counts. J is TRBJ1-3 and V is TRBV28; the D gene is possibly TRBD1 (6 bases). CDR3 size: 21 residues. V was clipped by 2 bases and J by 1 base, with 27 bases between them. From germline, CDR1 is MDHEN and CDR2 SYDVKM. The CDR3 sequence is CASSLRPRGGRFEESGNTIYF. CDR3 in DNA: TGTGCCAGCAGTTTACGTCCCAGGGGCGGTCGTTTCGAGGAATCTGGAAACACCATATATTTT. Based on the CDR3 plus reference TRBV28 and TRBJ1-3, the full variable domain is DVKVTQSSRYLVKRTGEKVFLECVQDMDHENMFWYRQDPGLGLRLIYFSYDVKMKEKGDIPEGYSVSREKKERFSLILESASTNQTSMYLCASSLRPRGGRFEESGNTIYFGEGSWLTVV.

Only a few counts were recorded for this clonotype. V is TRBV27 and J is TRBJ1-1; the D is unclear. V was shortened by 8 bases and J by 6 bases, with 13 bases between the two germline ends. Germline CDR1 reads MNHEY; CDR2 reads SMNVEV (reference sequence). The CDR3 spans 12 residues. The CDR3 spells CASRGVSPEAFF. The DNA for the CDR3 is TGTGCCAGCCGCGGGGTTAGTCCTGAAGCTTTCTTT.

V gene TRBV7-2 combines with J gene TRBJ2-1; 8 bases align to TRBD2. The V and J ends lost 5 bases and 4 bases, in that order; junction bases with no gene match: 7. Per germline, CDR1 SGHTA and CDR2 FQGNSA. The CDR3 runs 15 residues. The CDR3 reads CASSILAEGYNEQFF. In nucleotides, the CDR3 is TGTGCCAGCAGCATACTAGCGGAGGGATACAATGAGCAGTTCTTC.

In its sample, this clonotype was seen many times. The rearrangement uses TRBV20-1 and TRBJ1-6; possible D gene TRBD1, 6 bases. CDR1 is DFQATT and CDR2 is SNEGSKA in the germline V gene (reference sequence). V lost 3 bases, J lost 9 bases, and 18 bases lay in between. The CDR3 length is 15 residues. CDR3 protein: CSASRSGTSISPLHF. The CDR3 bases are TGCAGTGCTAGTCGTTCTGGGACAAGTATTTCACCCCTCCACTTT.

This clonotype showed up many times. This CDR3 is CASSFGWEAQPQHF. DNA of the CDR3: TGTGCCAGCAGTTTCGGGTGGGAGGCTCAGCCCCAGCATTTT. The rearrangement joins TRBV12-3 or TRBV12-4 to TRBJ1-5, with D hard to call. This CDR3 spans 14 amino acids. Trimming removed 3 bases at V and 6 bases at J, with 12 bases between.

This rearrangement joins TRBV20-1 to TRBJ2-7; maybe TRBD2 (7 bases). V lost 6 bases and J 3 bases, leaving 15 bases between the germline ends. The germline V gene encodes CDR1 DFQATT and CDR2 SNEGSKA (reference sequence). CDR3 length: 13 residues. The CDR3 DNA reads TGCAGTGCCCGAAGGGGGGACTACTACGAGCAGTACTTC. Amino acid sequence: CSARRGDYYEQYF.

This clonotype was counted at least ten times. The chain combines TRBV11-2 with TRBJ1-5; maybe TRBD1 (6 bases). Trimming removed 1 base from V and 2 bases from J, with 12 bases in between. This CDR3 spans 16 amino acids. Germline V gene data show CDR1 as SGHAT and CDR2 as FQNNGV. CDR3 in amino acids: CASSLATGPRNQPQHF. The CDR3 coding sequence is TGTGCCAGCAGCTTAGCTACAGGGCCCCGCAATCAGCCCCAGCATTTT.

This clonotype was observed a few times. This chain connects TRBV11-2 to TRBJ2-1; D not certain. CDR1 SGHAT and CDR2 FQNNGV come from the germline V gene. Trimming stripped 1 base from V and 3 bases from J, with 19 bases between. There are 18 residues in the CDR3. CDR3: CASSLVLVSSYLYNEQFF. The DNA of the CDR3 is TGTGCCAGCAGCTTAGTATTGGTTAGTTCCTATCTCTACAATGAGCAGTTCTTC.

This clonotype was seen repeatedly, ten times or more. V is TRBV6-9 and J is TRBJ1-1; D uncertain. Germline CDR1 MNHGY, CDR2 SVAAGI. The CDR3 is 15 amino acids. V was shortened by 2 bases and J by 0 bases, with 10 bases between the two germline ends. The CDR3 DNA reads as TGTGCCAGCAGTTATGAGGTCAGCATGAACACTGAAGCTTTCTTT. Translated, it gives CASSYEVSMNTEAFF.

This chain links TRBV29-1 with TRBJ2-4; 10 bases are a match to TRBD1. J was trimmed by 9 bases and V by 5 bases; bases with no gene match: 13. CDR3 size: 15 residues. CDR1 SQVTM and CDR2 ANQGSEA come from the germline V gene. The CDR3 DNA sequence: TGCAGCGTTACCCCTCGACAGGGGGCGCTTAGCATTCAGTACTTC. It codes for CSVTPRQGALSIQYF. Complete variable domain (other parts from reference TRBV29-1 and TRBJ2-4): SAVISQKPSRDICQRGTSLTIQCQVDSQVTMMFWYRQQPGQSLTLIATANQGSEATYESGFVIDKFPISRPNLTFSTLTVSNMSPEDSSIYLCSVTPRQGALSIQYFGAGTRLSVL.

Ten or more counts support this clonotype. The chain uses TRBV2 and TRBJ2-7; possibly TRBD2 for D (6 bases). The CDR3 is 14 amino acids. Germline V gives CDR1 SNHLY, CDR2 FYNNEI. The ends were cut back, 3 bases at V and 4 bases at J, with 13 bases in the middle. This CDR3 is CASSDRGGRYEQYF. CDR3 bases: TGTGCCAGCAGTGATAGAGGAGGGAGATACGAGCAGTACTTC.

This clonotype was detected ten times or more. J is TRBJ1-2 and V is TRBV28, with TRBD1 identical over 7 bases. J lost 4 bases, V lost 6 bases, and 11 bases had no gene match. The CDR3 runs 15 residues. Per germline, CDR1 MDHEN and CDR2 SYDVKM. The CDR3 DNA is TGTGCCAGCAGGCCTGAGTTGGGACAGCTCTATGGCTACACCTTC. Protein product: CASRPELGQLYGYTF.

This clonotype was observed a few times. This rearrangement joins TRBV7-9 to TRBJ2-4, with 10 bases that match TRBD2. Trimming at V came to 5 bases and at J to 2 bases, leaving 15 bases not matched to a gene. This CDR3 has 19 residues. From germline, CDR1 is SEHNR and CDR2 FQNEAQ (reference sequence). The CDR3 DNA reads as TGTGCCAGCAGCCTTACATTAGCGGGAGGACTCGGGACCAAAAACATTCAGTACTTC. This encodes CASSLTLAGGLGTKNIQYF.

This clonotype was seen more than once but under ten times. The chain carries TRBV12-3 or TRBV12-4 and TRBJ2-3, with D possibly being TRBD2 (5 bases). The CDR3 totals 15 residues. Trimming pared 8 bases from V and 0 bases from J, leaving 15 bases between. DNA of the CDR3: TGTGCCAGCCCCGTGGGAGTCGCTAGCACAGATACGCAGTATTTT. This sequence encodes CASPVGVASTDTQYF.